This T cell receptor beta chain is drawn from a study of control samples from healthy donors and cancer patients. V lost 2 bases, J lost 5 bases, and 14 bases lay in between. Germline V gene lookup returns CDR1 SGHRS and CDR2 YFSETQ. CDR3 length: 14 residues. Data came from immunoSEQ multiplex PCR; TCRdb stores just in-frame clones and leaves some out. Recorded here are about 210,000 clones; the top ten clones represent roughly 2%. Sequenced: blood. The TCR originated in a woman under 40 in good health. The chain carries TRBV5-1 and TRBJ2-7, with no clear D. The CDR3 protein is CASSFQVAGDEQYF. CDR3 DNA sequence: TGCGCCAGCAGCTTCCAGGTGGCTGGGGACGAGCAGTACTTC.